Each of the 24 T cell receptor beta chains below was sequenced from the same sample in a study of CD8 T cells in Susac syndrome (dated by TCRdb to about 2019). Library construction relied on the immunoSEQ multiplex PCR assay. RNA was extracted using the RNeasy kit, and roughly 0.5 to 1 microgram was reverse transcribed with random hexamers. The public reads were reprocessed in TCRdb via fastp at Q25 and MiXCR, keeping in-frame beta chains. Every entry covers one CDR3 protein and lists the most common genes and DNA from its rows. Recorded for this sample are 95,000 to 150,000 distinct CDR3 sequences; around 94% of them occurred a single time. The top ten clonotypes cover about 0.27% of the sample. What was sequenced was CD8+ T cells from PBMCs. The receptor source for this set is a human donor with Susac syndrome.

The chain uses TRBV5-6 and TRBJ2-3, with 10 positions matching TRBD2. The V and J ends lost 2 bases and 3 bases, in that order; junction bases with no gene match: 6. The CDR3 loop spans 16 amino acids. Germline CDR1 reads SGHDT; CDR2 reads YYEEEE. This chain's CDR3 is CASSFSSGGATDTQYF. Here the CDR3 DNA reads TGTGCCAGCAGCTTCTCAAGCGGGGGGGCGACAGATACGCAGTATTTT.

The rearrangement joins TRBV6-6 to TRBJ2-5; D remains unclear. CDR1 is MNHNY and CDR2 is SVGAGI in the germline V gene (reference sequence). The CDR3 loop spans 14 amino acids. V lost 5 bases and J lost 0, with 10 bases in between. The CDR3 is CASSKPGYQETQYF. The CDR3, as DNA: TGTGCCAGCAGTAAGCCCGGGTACCAAGAGACCCAGTACTTC.

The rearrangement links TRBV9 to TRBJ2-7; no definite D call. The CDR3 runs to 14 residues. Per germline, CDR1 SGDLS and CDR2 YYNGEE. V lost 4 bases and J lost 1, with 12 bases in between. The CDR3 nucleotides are TGTGCCAGCAGCTACCAGGTGGGGTCCTACGAGCAGTACTTC. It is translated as CASSYQVGSYEQYF.

DNA for the CDR3: TGTGCCAGCAGTCCCCGACAAGGGTACAATCAGCCCCAGCATTTT. This codes for CASSPRQGYNQPQHF. V usage is TRBV27 and J usage is TRBJ1-5; no firm D call. Deletions cut 5 bases from V and 3 bases from J, with 14 bases between. CDR3 length: 15 amino acids. Looked up from germline, CDR1 is MNHEY and CDR2 is SMNVEV (reference sequence).

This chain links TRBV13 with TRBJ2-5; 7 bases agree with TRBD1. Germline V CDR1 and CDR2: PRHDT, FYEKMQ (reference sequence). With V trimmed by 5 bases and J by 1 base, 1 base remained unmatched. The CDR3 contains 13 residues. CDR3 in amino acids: CASSTGAQETQYF. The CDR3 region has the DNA TGTGCCAGCAGCACAGGGGCCCAAGAGACCCAGTACTTC.

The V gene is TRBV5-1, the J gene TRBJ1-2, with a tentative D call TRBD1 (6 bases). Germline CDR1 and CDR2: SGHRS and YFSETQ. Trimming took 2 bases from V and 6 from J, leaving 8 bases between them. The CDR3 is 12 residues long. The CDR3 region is CASSLQGDGYTF. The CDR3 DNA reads TGCGCCAGCAGCTTACAGGGAGATGGCTACACCTTC.

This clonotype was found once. CDR3 in DNA: TGCAGCGTTGAAGATCCAACGGACCGAACCACAGATACGCAGTATTTT. It translates to CSVEDPTDRTTDTQYF. The V call is TRBV29-1, the J call TRBJ2-3; D is unresolved. The CDR3 covers 16 residues. V dropped 0 bases and J dropped 2 bases, with 15 bases sitting between them. From germline, CDR1 is SQVTM and CDR2 ANQGSEA.

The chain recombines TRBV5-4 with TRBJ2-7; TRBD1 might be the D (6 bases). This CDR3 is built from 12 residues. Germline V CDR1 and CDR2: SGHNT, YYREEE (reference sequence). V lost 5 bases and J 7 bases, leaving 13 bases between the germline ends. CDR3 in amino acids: CASSLWDTEQYF. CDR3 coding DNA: TGTGCCAGCAGTCTTTGGGACACAGAGCAGTACTTC.

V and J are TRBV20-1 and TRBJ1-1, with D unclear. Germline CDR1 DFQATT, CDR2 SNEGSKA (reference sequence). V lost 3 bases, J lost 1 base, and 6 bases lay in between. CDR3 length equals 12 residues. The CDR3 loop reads CSARRENTEAFF. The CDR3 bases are TGCAGTGCTAGGAGAGAGAACACTGAAGCTTTCTTT.

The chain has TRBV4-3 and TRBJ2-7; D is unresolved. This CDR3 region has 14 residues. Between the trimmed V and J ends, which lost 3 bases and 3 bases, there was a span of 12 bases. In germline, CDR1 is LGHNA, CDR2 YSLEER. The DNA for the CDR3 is TGCGCCAGCAGCCACTCAATCGGTAACTACGAGCAGTACTTC. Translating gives CASSHSIGNYEQYF.

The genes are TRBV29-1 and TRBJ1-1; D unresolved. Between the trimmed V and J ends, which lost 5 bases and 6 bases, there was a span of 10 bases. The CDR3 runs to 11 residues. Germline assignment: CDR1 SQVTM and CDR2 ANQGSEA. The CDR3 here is CSVTTYAEAFF. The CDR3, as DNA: TGCAGCGTTACCACTTACGCTGAAGCTTTCTTT.

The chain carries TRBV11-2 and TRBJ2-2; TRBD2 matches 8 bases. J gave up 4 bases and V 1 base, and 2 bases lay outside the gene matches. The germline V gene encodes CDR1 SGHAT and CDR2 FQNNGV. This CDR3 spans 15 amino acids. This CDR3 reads CASSLGGGPTGELFF. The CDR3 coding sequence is TGTGCCAGCAGCTTAGGCGGGGGGCCCACCGGGGAGCTGTTTTTT.

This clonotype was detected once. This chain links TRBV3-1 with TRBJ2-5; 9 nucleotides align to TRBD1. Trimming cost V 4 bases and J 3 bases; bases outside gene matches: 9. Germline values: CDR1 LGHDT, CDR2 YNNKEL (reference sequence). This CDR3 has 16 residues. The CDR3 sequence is CASSPLRGQGEETQYF. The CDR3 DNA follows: TGTGCCAGCAGCCCCTTAAGGGGACAGGGAGAAGAGACCCAGTACTTC.

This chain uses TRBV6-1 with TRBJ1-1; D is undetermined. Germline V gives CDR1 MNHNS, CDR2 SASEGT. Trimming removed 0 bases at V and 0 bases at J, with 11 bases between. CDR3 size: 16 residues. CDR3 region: CASSEALDPVNTEAFF. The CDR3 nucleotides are TGTGCCAGCAGTGAAGCACTGGATCCGGTGAACACTGAAGCTTTCTTT.

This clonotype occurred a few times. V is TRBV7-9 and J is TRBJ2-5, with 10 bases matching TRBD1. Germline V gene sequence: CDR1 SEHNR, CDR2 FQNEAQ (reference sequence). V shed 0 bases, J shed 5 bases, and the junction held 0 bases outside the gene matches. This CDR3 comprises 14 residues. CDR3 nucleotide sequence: TGTGCCAGCAGCTTAGCGGGACAGGGGGAGACCCAGTACTTC. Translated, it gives CASSLAGQGETQYF.

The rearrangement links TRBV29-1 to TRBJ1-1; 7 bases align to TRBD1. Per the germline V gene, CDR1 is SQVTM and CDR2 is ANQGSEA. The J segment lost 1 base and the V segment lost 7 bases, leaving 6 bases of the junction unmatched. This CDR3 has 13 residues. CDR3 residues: CSAGDSRNTEAFF. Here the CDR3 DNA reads TGCAGCGCAGGGGACAGTCGGAACACTGAAGCTTTCTTT.

The DNA of the CDR3 is TGTGCCAGTAGTATTTTCGGCGGGACAGGGTACGAGCAGTACTTC. Residues: CASSIFGGTGYEQYF. V is TRBV19 and J is TRBJ2-7; 9 positions match TRBD1. Per the germline V gene, CDR1 is LNHDA and CDR2 is SQIVND (reference sequence). This CDR3 is 15 amino acids long. Unmatched junction bases numbered 7, after V lost 3 bases and J lost 4 bases.

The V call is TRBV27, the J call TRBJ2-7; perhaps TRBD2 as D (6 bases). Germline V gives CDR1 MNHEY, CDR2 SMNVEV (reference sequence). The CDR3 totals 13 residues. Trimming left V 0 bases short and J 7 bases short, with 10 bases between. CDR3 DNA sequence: TGTGCCAGCAGTTTATCGAGTGGAGGGGAGCAGTACTTC. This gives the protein CASSLSSGGEQYF.

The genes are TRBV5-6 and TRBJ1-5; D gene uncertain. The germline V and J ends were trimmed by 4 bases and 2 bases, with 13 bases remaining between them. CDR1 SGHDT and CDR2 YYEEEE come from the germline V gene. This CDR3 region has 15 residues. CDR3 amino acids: CASSPRGVGNQPQHF. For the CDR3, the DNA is TGTGCCAGCAGCCCCCGCGGGGTAGGCAATCAGCCCCAGCATTTT.

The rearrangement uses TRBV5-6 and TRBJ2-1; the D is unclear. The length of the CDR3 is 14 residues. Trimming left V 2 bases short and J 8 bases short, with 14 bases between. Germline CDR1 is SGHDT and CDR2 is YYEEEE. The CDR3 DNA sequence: TGTGCCAGCAGCTTAGGTCTCCCTGGGGATGAGCAGTTCTTC. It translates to CASSLGLPGDEQFF.

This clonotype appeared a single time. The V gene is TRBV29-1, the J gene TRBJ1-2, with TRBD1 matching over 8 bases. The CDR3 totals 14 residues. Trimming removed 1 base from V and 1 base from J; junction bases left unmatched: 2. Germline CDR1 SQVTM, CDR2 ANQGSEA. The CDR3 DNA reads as TGCAGCGTTGAAGGGACAGGGAGTAACTATGGCTACACCTTC. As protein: CSVEGTGSNYGYTF.

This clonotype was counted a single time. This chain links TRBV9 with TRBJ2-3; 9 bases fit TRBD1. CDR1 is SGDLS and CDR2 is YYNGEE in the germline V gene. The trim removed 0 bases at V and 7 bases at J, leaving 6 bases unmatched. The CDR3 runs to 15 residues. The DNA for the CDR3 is TGTGCCAGCAGCGTAGCGGGACAGGGTAAGAATACGCAGTATTTT. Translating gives CASSVAGQGKNTQYF.

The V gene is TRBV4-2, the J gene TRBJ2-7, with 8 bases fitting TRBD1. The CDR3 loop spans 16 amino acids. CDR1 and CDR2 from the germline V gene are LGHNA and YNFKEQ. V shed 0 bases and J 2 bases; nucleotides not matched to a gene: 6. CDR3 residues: CASSQEVGQGTYEQYF. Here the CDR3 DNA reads TGTGCCAGCAGCCAAGAAGTAGGACAGGGAACCTACGAGCAGTACTTC.

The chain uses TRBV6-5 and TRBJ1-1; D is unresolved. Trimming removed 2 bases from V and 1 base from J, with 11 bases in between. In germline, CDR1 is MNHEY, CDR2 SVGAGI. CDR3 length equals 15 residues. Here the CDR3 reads CASSYLVDPNTEAFF. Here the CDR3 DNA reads TGTGCCAGCAGTTACCTAGTGGACCCGAACACTGAAGCTTTCTTT.